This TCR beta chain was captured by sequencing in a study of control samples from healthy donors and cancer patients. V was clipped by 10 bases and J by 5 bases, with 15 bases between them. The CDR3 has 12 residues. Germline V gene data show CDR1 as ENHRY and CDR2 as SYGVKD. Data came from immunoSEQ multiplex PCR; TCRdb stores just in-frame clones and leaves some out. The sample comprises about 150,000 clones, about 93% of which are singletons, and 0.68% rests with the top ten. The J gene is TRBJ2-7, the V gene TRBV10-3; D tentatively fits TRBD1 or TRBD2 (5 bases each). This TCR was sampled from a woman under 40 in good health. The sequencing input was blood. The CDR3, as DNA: TGTGCCACCTTGGGGGTATCCCACGAGCAGTACTTC. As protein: CATLGVSHEQYF.